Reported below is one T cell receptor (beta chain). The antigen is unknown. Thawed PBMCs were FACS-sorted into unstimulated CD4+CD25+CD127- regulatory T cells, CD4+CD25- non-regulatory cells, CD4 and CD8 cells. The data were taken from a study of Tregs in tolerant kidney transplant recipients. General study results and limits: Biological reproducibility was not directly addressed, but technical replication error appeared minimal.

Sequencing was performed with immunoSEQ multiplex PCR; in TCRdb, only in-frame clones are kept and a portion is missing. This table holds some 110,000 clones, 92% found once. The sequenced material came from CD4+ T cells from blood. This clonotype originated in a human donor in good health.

The CDR3 bases are TGTGCCAGCAGTTCCGGGACAGGAAAAAACATTCAGTACTTC. Amino acid sequence: CASSSGTGKNIQYF. This rearrangement joins TRBV27 to TRBJ2-4; 8 bases line up with TRBD1. CDR3 length equals 14 residues. V lost 4 bases, J lost 4 bases, and 3 bases stayed unmatched. Per the germline V gene, CDR1 is MNHEY and CDR2 is SMNVEV (reference sequence).